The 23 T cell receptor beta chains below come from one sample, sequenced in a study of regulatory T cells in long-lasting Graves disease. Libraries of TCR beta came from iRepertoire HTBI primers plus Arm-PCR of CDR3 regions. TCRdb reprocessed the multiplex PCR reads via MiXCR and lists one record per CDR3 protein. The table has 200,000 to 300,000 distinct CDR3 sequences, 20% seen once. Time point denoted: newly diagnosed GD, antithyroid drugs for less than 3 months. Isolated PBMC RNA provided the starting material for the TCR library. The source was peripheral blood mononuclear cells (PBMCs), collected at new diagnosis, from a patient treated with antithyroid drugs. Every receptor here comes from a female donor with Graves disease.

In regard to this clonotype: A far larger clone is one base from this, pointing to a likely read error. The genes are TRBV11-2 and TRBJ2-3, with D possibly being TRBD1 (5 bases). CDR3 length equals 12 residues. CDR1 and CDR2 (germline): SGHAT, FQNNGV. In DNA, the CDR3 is TGTGCCAGCAGCTCAAACACAGGTACGCAGTATTTT. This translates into CASSSNTGTQYF.

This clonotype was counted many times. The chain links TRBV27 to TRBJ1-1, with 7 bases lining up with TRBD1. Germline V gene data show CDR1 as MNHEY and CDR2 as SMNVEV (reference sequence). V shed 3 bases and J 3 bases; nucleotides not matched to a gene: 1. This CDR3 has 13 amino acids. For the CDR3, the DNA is TGTGCCAGCAGTTTCGACAGGGACACTGAAGCTTTCTTT. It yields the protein CASSFDRDTEAFF.

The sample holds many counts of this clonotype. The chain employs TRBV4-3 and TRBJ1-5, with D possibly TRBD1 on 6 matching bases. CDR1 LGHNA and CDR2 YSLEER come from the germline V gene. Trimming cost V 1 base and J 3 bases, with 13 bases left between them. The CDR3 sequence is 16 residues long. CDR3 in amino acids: CASSQALTGFNQPQHF. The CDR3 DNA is TGCGCCAGCAGCCAAGCGTTGACAGGATTCAATCAGCCCCAGCATTTT.

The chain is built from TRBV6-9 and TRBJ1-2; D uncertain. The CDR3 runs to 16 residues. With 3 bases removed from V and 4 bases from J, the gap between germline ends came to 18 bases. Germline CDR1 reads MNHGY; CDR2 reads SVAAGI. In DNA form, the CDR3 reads TGTGCCAGCAGTTACGGCTCAAGCTCTTCAGGCTATGGCTACACCTTC. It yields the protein CASSYGSSSSGYGYTF.

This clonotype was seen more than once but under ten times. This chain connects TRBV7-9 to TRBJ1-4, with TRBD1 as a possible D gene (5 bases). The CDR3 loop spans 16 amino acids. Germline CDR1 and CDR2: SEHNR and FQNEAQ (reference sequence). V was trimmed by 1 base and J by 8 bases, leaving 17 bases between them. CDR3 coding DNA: TGTGCCAGCAGCTTAGTTTTTTCCGGGGGTCGCGAAAAACTGTTTTTT. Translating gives CASSLVFSGGREKLFF.

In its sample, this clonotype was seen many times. In DNA form, the CDR3 reads TGTGCCAGCAGCTTAGGTCAGGGGGCTGAAAACATTCAGTACTTC. This gives the protein CASSLGQGAENIQYF. The gene calls are TRBV7-2 and TRBJ2-4, with 8 bases that match TRBD1. Germline values: CDR1 SGHTA, CDR2 FQGNSA. The CDR3 has 15 residues. V shed 1 base and J 5 bases; nucleotides not matched to a gene: 4.

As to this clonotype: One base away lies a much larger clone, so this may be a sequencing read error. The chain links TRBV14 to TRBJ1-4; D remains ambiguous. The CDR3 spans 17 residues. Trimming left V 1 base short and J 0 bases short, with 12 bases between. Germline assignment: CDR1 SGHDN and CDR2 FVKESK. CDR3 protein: CASSQGRSLATNEKLFF. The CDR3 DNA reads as TGTGCCAGCAGCCAAGGACGCAGTCTTGCAACTAATGAAAAACTGTTTTTT.

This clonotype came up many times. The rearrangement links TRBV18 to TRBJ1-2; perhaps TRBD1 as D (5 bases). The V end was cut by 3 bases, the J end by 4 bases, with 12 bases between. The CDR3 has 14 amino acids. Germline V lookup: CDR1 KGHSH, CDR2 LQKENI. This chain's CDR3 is CASSPRDRIYGYTF. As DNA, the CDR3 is TGTGCCAGCTCACCTAGAGACAGAATCTATGGCTACACCTTC.

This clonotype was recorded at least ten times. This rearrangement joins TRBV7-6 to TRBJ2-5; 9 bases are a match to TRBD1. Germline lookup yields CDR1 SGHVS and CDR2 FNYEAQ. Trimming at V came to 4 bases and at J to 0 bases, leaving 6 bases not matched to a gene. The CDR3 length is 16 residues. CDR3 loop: CASSWGTGTYQETQYF. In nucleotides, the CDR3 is TGTGCCAGCAGCTGGGGGACAGGGACGTACCAAGAGACCCAGTACTTC.

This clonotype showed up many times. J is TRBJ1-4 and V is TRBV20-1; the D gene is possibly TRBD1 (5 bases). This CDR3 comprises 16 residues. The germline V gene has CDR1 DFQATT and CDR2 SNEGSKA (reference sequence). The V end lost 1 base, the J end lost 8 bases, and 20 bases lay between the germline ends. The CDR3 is CSARADPVSGFEKLFF. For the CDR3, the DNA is TGCAGTGCTAGAGCAGACCCGGTGTCAGGGTTCGAAAAACTGTTTTTT.

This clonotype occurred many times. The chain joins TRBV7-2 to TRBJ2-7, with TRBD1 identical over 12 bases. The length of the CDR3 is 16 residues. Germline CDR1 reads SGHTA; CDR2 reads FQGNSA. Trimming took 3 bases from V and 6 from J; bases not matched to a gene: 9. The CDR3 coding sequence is TGTGCCAGCAGCTTGGGGACCGGGACAGGGGGCTCCGAGCAGTACTTC. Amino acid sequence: CASSLGTGTGGSEQYF. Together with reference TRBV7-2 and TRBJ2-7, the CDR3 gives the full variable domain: GAGVSQSPSNKVTEKGKDVELRCDPISGHTALYWYRQSLGQGLEFLIYFQGNSAPDKSGLPSDRFSAERTGGSVSTLTIQRTQQEDSAVYLCASSLGTGTGGSEQYFGPGTRLTVT.

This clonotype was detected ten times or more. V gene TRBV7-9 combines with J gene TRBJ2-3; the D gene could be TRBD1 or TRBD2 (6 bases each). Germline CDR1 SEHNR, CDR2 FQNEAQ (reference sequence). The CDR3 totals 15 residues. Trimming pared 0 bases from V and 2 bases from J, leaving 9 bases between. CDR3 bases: TGTGCCAGCAGCTTAGCGGGGGGCTACACAGATACGCAGTATTTT. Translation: CASSLAGGYTDTQYF.

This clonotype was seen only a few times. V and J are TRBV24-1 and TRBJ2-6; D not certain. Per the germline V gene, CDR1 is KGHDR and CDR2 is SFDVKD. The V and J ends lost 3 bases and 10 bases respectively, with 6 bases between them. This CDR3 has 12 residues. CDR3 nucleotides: TGTGCCACCAGTGATCTATGGAACGTCCTGACTTTC. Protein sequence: CATSDLWNVLTF.

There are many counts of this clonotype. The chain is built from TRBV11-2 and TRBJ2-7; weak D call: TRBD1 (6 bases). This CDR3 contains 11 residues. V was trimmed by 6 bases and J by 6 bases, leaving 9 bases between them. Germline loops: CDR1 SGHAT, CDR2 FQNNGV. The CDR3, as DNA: TGTGCCAGCAGTCAAGGGGGCGAGCAGTACTTC. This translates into CASSQGGEQYF.

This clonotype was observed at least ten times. The DNA for the CDR3 is TGTGCCAGCAGCCAAGGACCCTTCTACGAGCAGTACTTC. It translates to CASSQGPFYEQYF. The chain joins TRBV7-2 to TRBJ2-7, with no clear D. The CDR3 covers 13 residues. Germline CDR1 is SGHTA and CDR2 is FQGNSA. The ends were cut back, 5 bases at V and 3 bases at J, with 11 bases in the middle.

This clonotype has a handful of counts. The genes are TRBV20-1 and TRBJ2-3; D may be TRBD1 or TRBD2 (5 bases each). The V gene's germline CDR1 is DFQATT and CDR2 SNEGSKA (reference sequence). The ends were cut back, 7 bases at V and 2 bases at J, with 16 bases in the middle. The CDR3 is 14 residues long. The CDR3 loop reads CSVRAGRFTDTQYF. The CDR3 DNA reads TGCAGTGTGAGGGCAGGGCGCTTCACAGATACGCAGTATTTT.

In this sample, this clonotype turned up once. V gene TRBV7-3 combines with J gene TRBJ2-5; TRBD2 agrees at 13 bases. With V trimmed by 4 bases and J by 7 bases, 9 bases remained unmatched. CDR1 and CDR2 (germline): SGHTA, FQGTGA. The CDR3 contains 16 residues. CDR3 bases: TGTGCCAGCAGCTCCGATCAAAGACTAGCGGGAGGGACCCAGTACTTC. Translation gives CASSSDQRLAGGTQYF.

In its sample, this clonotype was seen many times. CDR3 sequence: CASSPNHPGDTQYF. CDR3 nucleotide sequence: TGTGCCAGCAGTCCCAATCACCCCGGAGATACGCAGTATTTT. J is TRBJ2-3 and V is TRBV12-3 or TRBV12-4, with D hard to call. The CDR3 extends over 14 amino acids. Trimming shortened V by 5 bases and J by 5 bases, and 14 bases separated the two germline ends.

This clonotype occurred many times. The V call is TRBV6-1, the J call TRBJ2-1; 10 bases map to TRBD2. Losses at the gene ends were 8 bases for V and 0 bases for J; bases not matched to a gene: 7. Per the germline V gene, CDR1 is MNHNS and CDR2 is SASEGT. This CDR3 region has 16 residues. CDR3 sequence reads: CASGVAGGSSYNEQFF. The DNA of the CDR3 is TGTGCCAGCGGAGTAGCGGGGGGCAGCTCCTACAATGAGCAGTTCTTC.

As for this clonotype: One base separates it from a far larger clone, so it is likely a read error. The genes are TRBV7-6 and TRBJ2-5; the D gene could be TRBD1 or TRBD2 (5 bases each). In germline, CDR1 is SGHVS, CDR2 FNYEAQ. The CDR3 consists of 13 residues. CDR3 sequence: CASSFRPGPYQIF. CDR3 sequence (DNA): TGTGCCAGCAGCTTCCGACCGGGACCCTATCAGATCTTC.

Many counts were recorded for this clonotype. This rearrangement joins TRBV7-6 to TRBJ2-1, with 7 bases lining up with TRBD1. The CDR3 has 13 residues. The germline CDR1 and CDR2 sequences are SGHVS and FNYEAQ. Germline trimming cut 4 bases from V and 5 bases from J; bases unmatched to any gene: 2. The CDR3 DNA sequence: TGTGCCAGCAGCTCGGGACAGCACAATGAGCAGTTCTTC. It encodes CASSSGQHNEQFF.

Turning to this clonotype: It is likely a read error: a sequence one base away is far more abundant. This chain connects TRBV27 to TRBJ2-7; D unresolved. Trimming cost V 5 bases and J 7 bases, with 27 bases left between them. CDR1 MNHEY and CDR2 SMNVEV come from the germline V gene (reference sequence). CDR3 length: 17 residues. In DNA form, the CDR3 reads TGTGCCAGCAGTACGCAAAGGACGGCGAGCTCCTACAATGAGCAGTACTTC. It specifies CASSTQRTASSYNEQYF.

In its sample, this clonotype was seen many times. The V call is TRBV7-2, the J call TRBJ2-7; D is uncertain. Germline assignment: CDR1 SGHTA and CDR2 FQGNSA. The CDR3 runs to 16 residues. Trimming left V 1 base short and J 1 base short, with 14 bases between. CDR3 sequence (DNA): TGTGCCAGCAGCTTAGGTGACACCATTCCTTCCTACGAGCAGTACTTC. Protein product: CASSLGDTIPSYEQYF.